The text below deals with one T cell receptor (beta chain). Germline CDR1 reads KGHSH; CDR2 reads LQKENI. The CDR3 runs to 14 residues. Trimming cost V 2 bases and J 2 bases, with 10 bases left between them. In the authors' workflow: Reference gene primer amplification in the assay estimated nucleated cell counts. Assay used: immunoSEQ multiplex PCR; TCRdb lists only in-frame clones, some missing. The V and J calls and clone size were taken over from that table, and D and trimming were inferred from the DNA. Of 120,000 to 150,000 clones listed, 70% to 85% were seen once; the top ten hold approximately 9%. This sample stems from a study of blood T cell repertoires in COVID-19. About the research overall: Researchers got acute and convalescent COVID-19 samples from the United States, Italy and Spain. Nucleic acid was either cDNA or gDNA, and it came from T cells, B-cell-depleted T cells, or PBMCs.

The clonotype was recovered from a woman over 75 in a cohort sampled during active or convalescent COVID-19. Sequencing was performed on peripheral blood. The chain recombines TRBV18 with TRBJ2-7, with D tentatively TRBD1 (6 bases). The CDR3 loop reads CASSPGTSPYEQYV. The CDR3 bases are TGTGCCAGCTCACCAGGGACATCACCCTACGAGCAGTACGTC.